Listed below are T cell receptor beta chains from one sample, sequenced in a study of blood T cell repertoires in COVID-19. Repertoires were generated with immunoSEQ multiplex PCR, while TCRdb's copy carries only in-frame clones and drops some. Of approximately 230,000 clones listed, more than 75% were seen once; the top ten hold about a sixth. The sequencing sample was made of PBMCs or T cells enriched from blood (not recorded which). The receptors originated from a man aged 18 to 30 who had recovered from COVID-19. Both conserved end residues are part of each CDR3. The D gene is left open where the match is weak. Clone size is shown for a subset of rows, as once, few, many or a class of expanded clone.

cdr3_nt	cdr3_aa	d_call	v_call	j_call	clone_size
TGTGCCAGCAGCGAGACAGGGTTGGGTTCACCCCTCCACTTT	CASSETGLGSPLHF	TRBD1	TRBV2	TRBJ1-6	once
TGTGCCTGGAGTACCCCAGGGCTAGCCAAAAACATTCAGTACTTC	CAWSTPGLAKNIQYF	.	TRBV30	TRBJ2-4	.
TGTGCCAGCAGTTTCCCCGGGACAGACAATCAGCCCCAGCATTTT	CASSFPGTDNQPQHF	TRBD1	TRBV28	TRBJ1-5	.
TGTGCCAGCAGCTTAACACAAATTCTAGCGGGGTCCTACAATGAGCAGTTCTTC	CASSLTQILAGSYNEQFF	TRBD2	TRBV7-6	TRBJ2-1	.
TGTGCCAGCAGGGGGGGGCACCTCGAGGGGCAGCCCCAGCATTTT	CASRGGHLEGQPQHF	.	TRBV2	TRBJ1-5	.
TGCGCCAGCAGCCTCCGCCAGACAGGGGGAAATGAGCAGTTCTTC	CASSLRQTGGNEQFF	TRBD1	TRBV5-1	TRBJ2-1	.
TGTGCCAGCAGCTTAGAGGGAGCCCGAAATGAGCAGTTCTTC	CASSLEGARNEQFF	.	TRBV13	TRBJ2-1	.
TGTGCCAGCTCTCCGGGACTGAGCAATCAGCCCCAGCATTTT	CASSPGLSNQPQHF	.	TRBV18	TRBJ1-5	.
TGTGCCAGCAGTCTTAGCGGGAGATCCTACAATGAGCAGTTCTTC	CASSLSGRSYNEQFF	TRBD2	TRBV28	TRBJ2-1	.
TGTGCCAGCAGTTTTCCGGGACTAGCGGGGGGTGGACTTGGTGAGCAGTTCTTC	CASSFPGLAGGGLGEQFF	TRBD2	TRBV27	TRBJ2-1	.
TGTGCCAGCGGGACTAGCGGACCCTACGAGCAGTACTTC	CASGTSGPYEQYF	TRBD2	TRBV28	TRBJ2-7	.
TGTGCCAGCAGCTTAGATTACGGGGACCAAGAGACCCAGTACTTC	CASSLDYGDQETQYF	.	TRBV7-9	TRBJ2-5	.
TGTGCCTGGAGTCGGGGTGATGAAAAACTGTTTTTT	CAWSRGDEKLFF	.	TRBV30	TRBJ1-4	.
TGTGCCAGCAGCTTAGCGGGGTGGGGACAGATGAACACTGAAGCTTTCTTT	CASSLAGWGQMNTEAFF	TRBD1	TRBV7-9	TRBJ1-1	.
TGTGCCAGCAGCGAAATCTCCGGGACTAGCCGAACTGAGCAGTTCTTC	CASSEISGTSRTEQFF	TRBD2	TRBV7-3	TRBJ2-1	.
TGCGCCAGCAGCTTCCGCGCCAGGGTGAAGTCCGGGGAGCTGTTTTTT	CASSFRARVKSGELFF	.	TRBV5-1	TRBJ2-2	.
TGTGCCAGTAGTACACTCCGGAGGGCCGTGAACACTGAAGCTTTCTTT	CASSTLRRAVNTEAFF	.	TRBV19	TRBJ1-1	few
TGTGCCAGCAGCCCCGAGGTCGGCACTGAAGCTTTCTTT	CASSPEVGTEAFF	.	TRBV7-9	TRBJ1-1	once
TGTGCCTGGAGTCCATCCGGGAACATTCAGTACTTC	CAWSPSGNIQYF	.	TRBV30	TRBJ2-4	.
TGTGCCTGGAGTGTACAGTCAGGATTGGAGACCCAGTACTTC	CAWSVQSGLETQYF	.	TRBV30	TRBJ2-5	.
TGTGCCAGCTCTACACCCCGGGGTTACGAGCAGTACTTC	CASSTPRGYEQYF	.	TRBV14	TRBJ2-7	few
TGTGCCAGCAGTTCCGGGACAGGACGAGGCTACACCTTC	CASSSGTGRGYTF	TRBD1	TRBV12-3/TRBV12-4	TRBJ1-2	once
TGTGCCAGCAGCTTGGGAGGGTACTCCTATAATTCACCCCTCCACTTT	CASSLGGYSYNSPLHF	.	TRBV5-8	TRBJ1-6	.
TGTGCCAGCAGTCCCCGGGAGCGGGAGGGATATTTCACCTACGAGCAGTACTTC	CASSPREREGYFTYEQYF	TRBD2	TRBV27	TRBJ2-7	.
TGTGCCAGCAGTCCGGGACAGGGGGTATTAGGCTACACCTTC	CASSPGQGVLGYTF	TRBD1	TRBV28	TRBJ1-2	.
TGTGCCAGCAGCCAAGCTGGGGGGGTCTACGAGCAGTACTTC	CASSQAGGVYEQYF	TRBD2	TRBV3-1/TRBV3-2	TRBJ2-7	.
TGCGCCAGCAGTACTTCCTACAATGAGCAGTTCTTC	CASSTSYNEQFF	.	TRBV10-1	TRBJ2-1	.
TGTGCCAGCAGTGCTGCCTCGGGGAGCTCCTACAATGAGCAGTTCTTC	CASSAASGSSYNEQFF	.	TRBV27	TRBJ2-1	many
TGTGCCAGCGGGGTAGGCCTGACGGCGGGCCAAGAGACCCAGTACTTC	CASGVGLTAGQETQYF	.	TRBV7-8	TRBJ2-5	.
TGTGCCAGCAGCACCCGAGCGGGAGTAACCGAGCAGTACTTC	CASSTRAGVTEQYF	TRBD2	TRBV28	TRBJ2-7	once